Included here is one T cell receptor beta chain sequence, with context. No antigen is known for it. The CDR3 spans 17 residues. V dropped 9 bases and J dropped 1 base, with 21 bases sitting between them. Germline V gene lookup returns CDR1 SGHAT and CDR2 FQNNGV. cDNA specific to TCR beta was made from roughly 500 ng of total RNA, with a constant-region primer employed for priming. TCR beta libraries came from three nested multiplex PCR rounds using slightly modified ARM-PCR. The opening two PCR rounds, approximately 10 cycles each, paired TRBV1-TRBV30 forward primers with a C-beta reverse primer. From the multiplex PCR reads, TCRdb called clonotypes with MiXCR, one entry per CDR3 protein. This table has tens of thousands of distinct CDR3 sequences, 72% appearing once. The source material, 20-30 mg of unsorted bulk tissue, was used to co-extract RNA and DNA. This entry comes from a study of tumor-infiltrating lymphocytes in primary liver carcinoma. Study as a whole: Ranging in age from 30 to 69 years, the patients were men and women. About 3.5 to 8 million productive TCRbeta reads were obtained from the samples, with similar numbers across tissue types. Study results and limitations: The 250 largest clones made up significantly more of tumor than blood repertoires (p = 0.039).

The chain combines TRBV11-2 with TRBJ2-2, with a weak D call TRBD2 (6 bases). This sequence originates from a man between 35 and 55 years old with primary liver carcinoma and hepatitis B virus infection. Sequencing was carried out using liver tumor tissue from sampling region 1. The subset is: tumor region T1, superior pole. CDR3 DNA: TGTGCCAGTAGCGGAGAACTAGGGGAGCGGAACACCGGGGAGCTGTTTTTT. Translated, it gives CASSGELGERNTGELFF.